The 22 T cell receptor beta chains given below trace back to one sample, sequenced in a study of T-cell reconstitution after alpha-beta-depleted transplantation in children. This sample's TCRbeta library carried unique molecular identifier barcodes. Each CDR3 protein is one row after TCRdb ran MiXCR on the PCR reads. The sample has approximately 1,000,000 distinct CDR3 sequences, around 30% seen once; the top ten hold roughly 30%. Sequencing used PBMCs, mostly from graft donor cells, obtained 360 days after TCRalphabeta/CD19-depleted stem cell transplant. Receptor source: a boy less than two years old who had a stem cell transplant for SCID, so the T cells may come from the graft donor.

This clonotype was observed a few times. The gene calls are TRBV7-2 and TRBJ2-7; D may be TRBD2 (5 bases). V lost 5 bases, J lost 2 bases, and 22 bases lay in between. The CDR3 is 17 amino acids. The germline CDR1 and CDR2 sequences are SGHTA and FQGNSA. DNA of the CDR3: TGTGCCAGCAGCAGCCGAGGGTGGACGGACCCTGCCTACGAGCAGTACTTC. Its translation is CASSSRGWTDPAYEQYF.

The chain recombines TRBV25-1 with TRBJ2-2, with 7 bases lining up with TRBD1. In germline, CDR1 is MGHDK, CDR2 SYGVNS. Trimming removed 5 bases from V and 6 bases from J; junction bases left unmatched: 9. This CDR3 region has 15 residues. This CDR3 is CASSPQGVRAGELFF. CDR3 nucleotides: TGTGCCAGCAGTCCTCAGGGGGTTCGGGCCGGGGAGCTGTTTTTT.

This clonotype has a handful of counts. This chain's CDR3 is CSANPLEAEWTEAFF. As DNA, the CDR3 is TGCAGTGCCAACCCTTTGGAGGCGGAATGGACTGAAGCTTTCTTT. The chain joins TRBV20-1 to TRBJ1-1; D unresolved. V dropped 6 bases and J dropped 5 bases, with 22 bases sitting between them. The CDR3 runs to 15 residues. The germline gives CDR1 DFQATT, CDR2 SNEGSKA (reference sequence).

This chain joins TRBV9 and TRBJ2-1; 10 bases are a match to TRBD2. V lost 2 bases and J lost 7; bases outside the gene matches: 6. The CDR3 consists of 15 residues. The germline gives CDR1 SGDLS, CDR2 YYNGEE. The CDR3 nucleotides are TGTGCCAGCAGCGTTACTAGCGGGGCTACAAATGAGCAGTTCTTC. This codes for CASSVTSGATNEQFF.

This clonotype was observed a handful of times. This chain joins TRBV27 and TRBJ2-1, with 11 bases identical to TRBD1. CDR1 and CDR2 (germline): MNHEY, SMNVEV (reference sequence). V was clipped by 0 bases and J by 7 bases; unmatched bases: 8. This CDR3 contains 17 residues. The CDR3 reads CASSLSRGDRGANEQFF. Written as DNA, the CDR3 is TGTGCCAGCAGTTTATCAAGAGGGGACAGGGGGGCGAATGAGCAGTTCTTC.

This clonotype was counted a few times. J is TRBJ1-4 and V is TRBV20-1; D uncertain. Germline loops: CDR1 DFQATT, CDR2 SNEGSKA (reference sequence). With 0 bases removed from V and 11 bases from J, the gap between germline ends came to 16 bases. The CDR3 is 14 residues long. CDR3 in amino acids: CSAREGRSQEKLFF. CDR3 nucleotide sequence: TGCAGTGCTAGAGAGGGCAGGAGCCAGGAGAAACTGTTTTTT.

This chain uses TRBV20-1 with TRBJ1-5; 7 bases line up with TRBD1. V lost 2 bases and J lost 4; bases outside the gene matches: 5. Germline CDR1 is DFQATT and CDR2 is SNEGSKA (reference sequence). There are 14 residues in the CDR3. CDR3 nucleotide sequence: TGCAGTGCTAGACAACCAGGGGGAAATCAGCCCCAGCATTTT. Translation: CSARQPGGNQPQHF.

The chain recombines TRBV7-8 with TRBJ1-5; D is unclear. Trimming left V 5 bases short and J 3 bases short, with 11 bases between. Looked up from germline, CDR1 is SGHVS and CDR2 is FQNEAQ. The CDR3 is 14 residues long. As DNA, the CDR3 is TGTGCCAGCAGCCCGTATGGGAACAATCAGCCCCAGCATTTT. Translating it yields CASSPYGNNQPQHF.

This chain's CDR3 is CASSFRILSRYEQYF. CDR3 nucleotides: TGTGCCAGCAGCTTTAGGATATTGTCCAGGTACGAGCAGTACTTC. This chain joins TRBV5-5 and TRBJ2-7, with no clear D. The CDR3 runs to 15 residues. Germline-derived CDR1 and CDR2 are SGHKS and YYEKEE (reference sequence). V lost 2 bases and J lost 4, with 16 bases in between. The full variable domain, rest sourced from reference TRBV5-5 and TRBJ2-7, is DAGVTQSPTHLIKTRGQQVTLRCSPISGHKSVSWYQQVLGQGPQFIFQYYEKEERGRGNFPDRFSARQFPNYSSELNVNALLLGDSALYLCASSFRILSRYEQYFGPGTRLTVT.

This clonotype was observed a few times. The gene calls are TRBV10-1 and TRBJ2-7; 9 bases match TRBD1. Unmatched junction bases numbered 9, after V lost 2 bases and J lost 7 bases. From germline, CDR1 is WNHNN and CDR2 SYGVQD (reference sequence). The CDR3 runs 15 residues. The CDR3 DNA follows: TGCGCCAGCAGTGAGGACGGGACAGGGTCCAGGGAGCAGTACTTC. Translating gives CASSEDGTGSREQYF.

The sample holds many counts of this clonotype. The chain is built from TRBV5-6 and TRBJ2-1; no clear D gene. The V end was cut by 0 bases, the J end by 9 bases, with 7 bases between. Germline loops: CDR1 SGHDT, CDR2 YYEEEE. This CDR3 region has 12 residues. Here the CDR3 DNA reads TGTGCCAGCAGCTTGGCTGGGTTTGAGCAGTTCTTC. Amino acids: CASSLAGFEQFF.

The chain recombines TRBV12-3 or TRBV12-4 with TRBJ2-2; 7 bases match TRBD2. The CDR3 spans 13 residues. The trim removed 7 bases at V and 10 bases at J, leaving 9 bases unmatched. The CDR3 DNA sequence: TGTGCCAGCACCTCCTTCGCGGGGGAGGAGCTGTTTTTT. Its protein product is CASTSFAGEELFF.

The rearrangement uses TRBV5-1 and TRBJ2-7; 7 nucleotides align to TRBD1. Trimming removed 0 bases from V and 2 bases from J; junction bases left unmatched: 8. Germline assignment: CDR1 SGHRS and CDR2 YFSETQ. CDR3 length: 16 amino acids. The CDR3 sequence: CASSLGLRDRAYEQYF. CDR3 DNA: TGCGCCAGCAGCTTGGGCCTCCGGGACAGAGCCTACGAGCAGTACTTC.

As for this clonotype: The CDR3 does not end in the conserved phenylalanine or tryptophan, so this is likely a read error. The rearrangement joins TRBV20-1 to TRBJ2-7, with 7 bases identical to TRBD1. Germline V lookup: CDR1 DFQATT, CDR2 SNEGSKA (reference sequence). The CDR3 has 15 amino acids. The V segment lost 4 bases and the J segment 2 bases; nucleotides outside the gene matches: 11. CDR3 DNA sequence: TGCAGTGCTATAAAAAATGACAGGGCCCCCTACGAGCAGTACTAC. Its protein product is CSAIKNDRAPYEQYY.

The chain uses TRBV7-2 and TRBJ2-3, with 7 positions matching TRBD1. CDR1 and CDR2 (germline): SGHTA, FQGNSA. V shed 4 bases and J 3 bases; nucleotides not matched to a gene: 10. The CDR3 contains 16 residues. As DNA, the CDR3 is TGTGCCAGCAGCTCTAGGAAGGGGGCGCTAACAGATACGCAGTATTTT. Amino acid sequence: CASSSRKGALTDTQYF. Based on the CDR3 plus reference TRBV7-2 and TRBJ2-3, the full variable domain is GAGVSQSPSNKVTEKGKDVELRCDPISGHTALYWYRQSLGQGLEFLIYFQGNSAPDKSGLPSDRFSAERTGGSVSTLTIQRTQQEDSAVYLCASSSRKGALTDTQYFGPGTRLTVL.

The chain employs TRBV28 and TRBJ1-1; 9 bases are shared with TRBD1. J lost 6 bases, V lost 4 bases, and 12 bases had no gene match. The CDR3 runs to 16 residues. Germline values: CDR1 MDHEN, CDR2 SYDVKM. CDR3 in amino acids: CASSSGDRAGIAEAFF. CDR3 DNA sequence: TGTGCCAGCAGTTCGGGGGACAGGGCGGGTATCGCTGAAGCTTTCTTT.

This sequence joins TRBV28 and TRBJ1-4, with D perhaps TRBD1 (6 bases). This CDR3 has 16 amino acids. Germline V gene sequence: CDR1 MDHEN, CDR2 SYDVKM. V dropped 3 bases and J dropped 4 bases, with 15 bases sitting between them. The CDR3 DNA is TGTGCCAGCAGTTTGGTGTGGACAGCGTTTAATGAAAAACTGTTTTTT. Its translation: CASSLVWTAFNEKLFF. Full variable domain (outside the CDR3, taken from reference TRBV28 and TRBJ1-4): DVKVTQSSRYLVKRTGEKVFLECVQDMDHENMFWYRQDPGLGLRLIYFSYDVKMKEKGDIPEGYSVSREKKERFSLILESASTNQTSMYLCASSLVWTAFNEKLFFGSGTQLSVL.

This clonotype was seen ten or more times. V and J are TRBV12-3 or TRBV12-4 and TRBJ2-5, with a weak D call TRBD2 (7 bases). The V end was cut by 8 bases, the J end by 5 bases, with 18 bases between. This CDR3 region has 14 residues. The CDR3, as DNA: TGTGCCAGCGCTAGGGGGGGCCCTCGGGAGACCCAGTACTTC. It translates to CASARGGPRETQYF.

This clonotype was seen a few times. The V and J genes are TRBV5-1 and TRBJ2-3, with 7 bases that match TRBD1. The germline CDR1 and CDR2 sequences are SGHRS and YFSETQ. V lost 5 bases to trimming and J lost 1 base; unmatched junction nucleotides: 7. This CDR3 spans 15 amino acids. The CDR3 region is CASRRTGTGTDTQYF. CDR3 in DNA: TGCGCCAGCAGGAGGACCGGGACAGGCACAGATACGCAGTATTTT. The whole variable domain, remainder taken from reference TRBV5-1 and TRBJ2-3, is KAGVTQTPRYLIKTRGQQVTLSCSPISGHRSVSWYQQTPGQGLQFLFEYFSETQRNKGNFPGRFSGRQFSNSRSEMNVSTLELGDSALYLCASRRTGTGTDTQYFGPGTRLTVL.

CDR3 bases: TGCAGTGCTCTGGGACGGCCGAACACTGAAGCTTTCTTT. Its translation is CSALGRPNTEAFF. This chain links TRBV20-1 with TRBJ1-1, with D possibly matching TRBD1 (5 bases). The CDR3 is 13 amino acids. Trimming cost V 5 bases and J 1 base, with 11 bases left between them. CDR1 and CDR2 (germline): DFQATT, SNEGSKA (reference sequence).

This chain links TRBV20-1 with TRBJ2-7, with D tentatively TRBD1 (6 bases). The CDR3 contains 15 residues. Per germline, CDR1 DFQATT and CDR2 SNEGSKA (reference sequence). V lost 6 bases and J 3 bases, leaving 21 bases between the germline ends. In DNA form, the CDR3 reads TGCAGTGCCCTGGACAGCAGAGCAATTCTCTACGAGCAGTACTTC. This codes for CSALDSRAILYEQYF.

This chain connects TRBV10-3 to TRBJ2-7; TRBD1 aligns across 10 bases. Losses at the gene ends were 11 bases for V and 5 bases for J; bases not matched to a gene: 18. The CDR3 totals 16 residues. The V gene's germline CDR1 is ENHRY and CDR2 SYGVKD. CDR3 DNA: TGTGCCTCCCAGCGAGACAGGGGGCCTATTCTGGACGAGCAGTACTTC. It yields the protein CASQRDRGPILDEQYF.